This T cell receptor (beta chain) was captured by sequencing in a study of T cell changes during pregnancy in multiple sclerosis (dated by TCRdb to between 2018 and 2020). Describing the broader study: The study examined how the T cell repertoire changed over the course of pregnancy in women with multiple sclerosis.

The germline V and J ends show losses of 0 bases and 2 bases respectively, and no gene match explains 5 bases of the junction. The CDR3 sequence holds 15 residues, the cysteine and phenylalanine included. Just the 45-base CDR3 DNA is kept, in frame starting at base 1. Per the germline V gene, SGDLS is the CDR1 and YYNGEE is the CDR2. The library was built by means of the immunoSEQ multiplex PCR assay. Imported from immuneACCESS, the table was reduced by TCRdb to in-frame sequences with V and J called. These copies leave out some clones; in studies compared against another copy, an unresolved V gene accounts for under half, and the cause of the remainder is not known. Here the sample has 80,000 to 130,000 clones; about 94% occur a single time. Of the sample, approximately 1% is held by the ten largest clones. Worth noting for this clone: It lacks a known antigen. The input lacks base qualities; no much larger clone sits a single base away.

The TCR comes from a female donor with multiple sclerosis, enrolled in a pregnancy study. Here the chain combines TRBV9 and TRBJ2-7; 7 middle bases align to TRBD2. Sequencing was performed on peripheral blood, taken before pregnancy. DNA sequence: TGTGCCAGCAGCGTAGCTCCAGCGGGGACCTACGAGCAGTACTTC. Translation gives CASSVAPAGTYEQYF.